This TCR beta chain was observed in a study of T cells in tumors and immune-related adverse events (TCRdb year 2021). V drops 1 base and J drops 1 base, leaving 14 bases in between. Based on the germline V gene, the CDR1 and CDR2 sequences are SGHTA and FQGNSA. The CDR3 contains 16 residues, cysteine and phenylalanine counted. Only the CDR3 DNA is retained, 48 bases long and in frame from the first base. The TCR beta locus was amplified and sequenced with the immunoSEQ assay, yielding bulk TCR Vbeta CDR3 data. The authors' analysis ran thus. Non-productive CDR3s, sequences shorter than 7 amino acids, and those not starting with C or ending with F/W were excluded. Analysis was restricted to specimens with at least 1000 reads, and each clonotype was defined at the amino acid level. Clonality was calculated as 1 minus Pielou's evenness. To equalize library sizes, abundance-weighted random subsampling with replacement was performed and repeated 100 times so that 95% confidence intervals could be reported. The Morisita overlap index was used to quantify repertoire overlap, and the top 40 clones in each specimen were examined for overlap with the irAE. TCRdb limited this immuneACCESS table to in-frame rearrangements with V and J called. A share of clones is missing; checked studies link under half to unresolved V genes, and the rest is unexplained. The V and J calls and clone size are taken from that table; D and trimming were inferred from the DNA. The sample data list over 7,000 clones, and roughly 92% of these were observed just once. In total, the top ten clones hold around 2.3% of the sample.

The sample's treatment or condition label, decoded: nivolumab (PD-1 blockade) given before sampling. The DNeasy Blood and Tissue Kit was used to extract DNA from formalin-fixed paraffin-embedded specimens. A remark on this clone: The specificity of this receptor is unknown. No much larger clone is present one base from it, and per-base qualities are unavailable.

The chain employs TRBV7-2 and TRBJ2-7, with TRBD2 tentatively as D gene (7 bases match). The starting material was lymph node tissue, obtained from a patient treated with anti-PD-1 therapy. This TCR was sampled from a female donor with metastatic renal cell carcinoma. The CDR3 amino acid sequence is: CASSLVGGGRSYEQYF. The bases are TGTGCCAGCAGCTTAGTCGGCGGGGGCAGATCCTACGAGCAGTACTTC.